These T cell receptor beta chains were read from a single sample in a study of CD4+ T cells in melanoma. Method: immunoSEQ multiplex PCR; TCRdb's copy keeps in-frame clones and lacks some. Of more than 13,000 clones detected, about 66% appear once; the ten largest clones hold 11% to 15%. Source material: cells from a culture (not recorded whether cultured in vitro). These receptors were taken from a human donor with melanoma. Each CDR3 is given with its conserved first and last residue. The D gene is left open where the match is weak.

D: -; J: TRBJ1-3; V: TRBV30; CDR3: CAWRMFESSSSGNTIYF
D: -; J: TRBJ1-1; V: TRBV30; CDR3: CAWSNGIRHTEAFF
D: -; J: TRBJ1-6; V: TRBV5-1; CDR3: CASSLTGALTSPLHF
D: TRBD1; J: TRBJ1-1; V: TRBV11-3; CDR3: CASSTAGTGNTEAFF
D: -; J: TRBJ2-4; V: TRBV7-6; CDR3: CASSKNSGDIQYF
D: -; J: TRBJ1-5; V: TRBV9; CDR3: CASSVGKTNQPQHF
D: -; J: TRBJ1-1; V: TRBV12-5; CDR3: CASVLDRFEAFF
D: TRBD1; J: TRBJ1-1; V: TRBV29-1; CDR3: CSGQVLMNTEAFF
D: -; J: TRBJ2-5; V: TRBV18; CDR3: CASSPLQGRETQYF
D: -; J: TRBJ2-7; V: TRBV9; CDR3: CASSPPPPLDSYEQYF
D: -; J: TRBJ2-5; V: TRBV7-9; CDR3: CASSFWLSGEETQYF
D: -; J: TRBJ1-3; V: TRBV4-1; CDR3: CASSHGRAGGNTIYF
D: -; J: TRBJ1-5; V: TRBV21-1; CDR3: CASIPFPGQGLSPQHF
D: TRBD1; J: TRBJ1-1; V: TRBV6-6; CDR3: CASSYPTGGIPEAFF
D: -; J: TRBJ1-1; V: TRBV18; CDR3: CASSPSISGRQAFF
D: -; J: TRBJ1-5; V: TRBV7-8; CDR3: CASSLVAQNQPQHF
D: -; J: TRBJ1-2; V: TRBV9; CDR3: CASSSYDYGYTF
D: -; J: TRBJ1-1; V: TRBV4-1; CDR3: CASSQGYLGFEGGEAFF